This T cell receptor (delta chain) was captured in a study of γδ T cells in repeated Plasmodium falciparum infection. Remarks on this clone: This probably arose from a read error, given a far larger clone one base away. The sample contains more than one DNA sequence encoding this CDR3.

TCRdb re-called the multiplex PCR reads with CATT. The top ten hold more than 9% of the sample, which has about 93,000 delta-chain clones, roughly 0.98% seen once. The clonotype comes from a pool of human donors (malaria-infected and uninfected, not separated). The specimen sequenced was gamma-delta T cells from blood.

CDR3 loop: CALGELLLEPSGRRDKLIF. In nucleotides, the CDR3 is TGTGCTCTTGGGGAATTACTCCTAGAGCCCTCGGGGAGGCGCGATAAACTCATCTTT. This sequence joins TRDV1 and TRDJ1; D may be TRDD2 or TRDD3 (5 bases each). TCRdb does not report a J gene; here it was assigned by matching the DNA to germline references. CDR1 TSWWSYY and CDR2 QGS come from the germline V gene. V was trimmed by 2 bases and J by 4 bases, leaving 26 bases between them. The CDR3 loop spans 19 amino acids.